The 32 T cell receptor beta chains below were found in one sample sequenced in a study of shared clonotypes between healthy human individuals. The assay was immunoSEQ multiplex PCR, and TCRdb's table has in-frame clones only and misses some. Here the sample spans about half a million clones, 81% being singletons. The sequenced material came from PBMCs. These receptors originate from a woman aged 40 to 55 in good health. Some clones in this sample may be carry-over from other donors' samples.

Concerning this clone itself: Other DNA sequences in this specimen translate into the identical CDR3. This rearrangement joins TRBV30 to TRBJ1-3, with D unresolved. Germline assignment: CDR1 GTSNPN and CDR2 SVGIG (reference sequence). CDR3 length: 13 residues. V was pared by 4 bases and J by 0 bases, with 7 bases between. CDR3 amino acids: CAWIQSSGNTIYF. The CDR3 DNA reads as TGTGCCTGGATCCAGAGCTCTGGAAACACCATATATTTT.

The chain uses TRBV10-2 and TRBJ2-7; 9 bases agree with TRBD2. Germline lookup yields CDR1 WSHSY and CDR2 SAAADI. This CDR3 has 14 amino acids. V trimming: 6 bases; J trimming: 0 bases; junction bases outside the gene matches: 3. The CDR3 nucleotides are TGCGCCAGCAGGGTAGCGGGGGACTCCTACGAGCAGTACTTC. Its protein product is CASRVAGDSYEQYF.

The chain carries TRBV30 and TRBJ2-5, with 10 bases identical to TRBD2. Losses at the gene ends were 0 bases for V and 4 bases for J; bases not matched to a gene: 5. Germline CDR1 GTSNPN, CDR2 SVGIG (reference sequence). This CDR3 is built from 15 residues. CDR3 residues: CAWSVLSGRLETQYF. CDR3 sequence (DNA): TGTGCCTGGAGTGTCCTTAGCGGGAGGCTAGAGACCCAGTACTTC.

In this sample, this clone turned up once. V usage is TRBV19 and J usage is TRBJ2-3, with D uncertain. This CDR3 has 18 residues. Germline loops: CDR1 LNHDA, CDR2 SQIVND (reference sequence). The V gene lost 4 bases and the J gene lost 2 bases, with 22 bases spanning the gap. The CDR3: CASSSQLDSDGYTDTQYF. The CDR3 DNA is TGTGCCAGTAGTAGCCAGCTAGATTCGGACGGATACACAGATACGCAGTATTTT.

This chain uses TRBV5-4 with TRBJ1-2; 8 bases are shared with TRBD1. V trimming: 4 bases; J trimming: 7 bases; junction bases outside the gene matches: 6. Germline assignment: CDR1 SGHNT and CDR2 YYREEE (reference sequence). The CDR3 has 13 residues. The CDR3 spells CASSTQGAGGYTF. The DNA for the CDR3 is TGTGCCAGCAGCACGCAGGGGGCTGGTGGCTACACCTTC.

This chain joins TRBV5-5 and TRBJ1-1; 7 bases align to TRBD1. The V segment lost 2 bases and the J segment 4 bases; nucleotides outside the gene matches: 2. From germline, CDR1 is SGHKS and CDR2 YYEKEE (reference sequence). The CDR3 consists of 13 residues. The CDR3: CASSFAGGTEAFF. The CDR3 nucleotides read TGTGCCAGCAGCTTTGCAGGGGGCACTGAAGCTTTCTTT.

CDR3 loop: CAIRPSDRGTEAFF. Written as DNA, the CDR3 is TGTGCCATCAGACCTTCCGACAGGGGCACTGAAGCTTTCTTT. V and J are TRBV10-3 and TRBJ1-1, with 8 bases fitting TRBD1. V shed 6 bases, J shed 4 bases, and the junction held 7 bases outside the gene matches. The CDR3 extends over 14 amino acids. Per germline, CDR1 ENHRY and CDR2 SYGVKD.

The chain uses TRBV5-1 and TRBJ2-5; D could derive from TRBD1 or TRBD2 (5 bases each). This CDR3 is built from 14 residues. Per germline, CDR1 SGHRS and CDR2 YFSETQ. Trimming took off 5 bases at V and 4 bases at J, with 15 bases between the two ends. The CDR3 spells CASRDGRAGETQYF. For the CDR3, the DNA is TGCGCCAGCAGGGACGGCAGGGCGGGAGAGACCCAGTACTTC.

The V gene is TRBV27, the J gene TRBJ2-1; 9 nucleotides align to TRBD2. The CDR3 covers 11 residues. Germline V CDR1 and CDR2: MNHEY, SMNVEV (reference sequence). Trimming at V came to 6 bases and at J to 10 bases, leaving 1 base not matched to a gene. CDR3 loop: CASRLAGEQFF. For the CDR3, the DNA is TGTGCCAGCAGGCTAGCGGGGGAGCAGTTCTTC.

Comments on this clone: Germline and junction disagree at one end, which may indicate a read error. The chain carries TRBV28 and TRBJ2-7, with a tentative D call TRBD2 (6 bases). CDR1 is MDHEN and CDR2 is SYDVKM in the germline V gene. CDR3 length: 8 amino acids. CDR3: CASRRGGF. CDR3 DNA sequence: TGTGCCAGCAGGCGGGGCGGCTTC.

As to this clone: This likely reflects a read error, since a far larger clone is one base away. The same CDR3 is also encoded by other DNA sequences in this sample. The chain combines TRBV30 with TRBJ2-3; no clear D gene. Germline CDR1 reads GTSNPN; CDR2 reads SVGIG (reference sequence). The CDR3 loop spans 12 amino acids. The CDR3: CAWSIGLVGSSF. CDR3 in DNA: TGTGCCTGGAGTATAGGGCTAGTAGGTTCTTCTTTT.

This sequence joins TRBV19 and TRBJ2-3; TRBD2 matches 12 bases. CDR3 size: 16 residues. Trimming took 4 bases from V and 4 from J; bases not matched to a gene: 6. The germline gives CDR1 LNHDA, CDR2 SQIVND (reference sequence). DNA of the CDR3: TGTGCCAGTAGTACCGGACTAGCGGGGAAGCCAGATACGCAGTATTTT. Protein: CASSTGLAGKPDTQYF.

With regard to this clone: A far larger clone is only one base removed, so a read error is likely. A read error is likely, as this CDR3 ends without the conserved phenylalanine or tryptophan. This same CDR3 is encoded by further DNA sequences in the sample. The rearrangement links TRBV29-1 to TRBJ1-1; D not certain. Germline V CDR1 and CDR2: SQVTM, ANQGSEA. CDR3 size: 14 residues. The V gene lost 4 bases and the J gene lost 7 bases, with 19 bases spanning the gap. CDR3 in amino acids: CSVVLTRGGIEAFS. In nucleotides, the CDR3 is TGCAGCGTTGTCCTAACCCGGGGTGGGATTGAAGCTTTCTCT.

The rearrangement uses TRBV7-2 and TRBJ1-4; 7 bases align to TRBD1. The V gene's germline CDR1 is SGHTA and CDR2 FQGNSA. J lost 2 bases, V lost 6 bases, and 9 bases had no gene match. The CDR3 has 16 residues. CDR3 sequence (DNA): TGTGCCAGCAGGCCGACAGGGATCGAGACTAATGAAAAACTGTTTTTT. Amino acids: CASRPTGIETNEKLFF. The full variable domain, in which reference TRBV7-2 and TRBJ1-4 provide the parts outside the CDR3, is GAGVSQSPSNKVTEKGKDVELRCDPISGHTALYWYRQSLGQGLEFLIYFQGNSAPDKSGLPSDRFSAERTGGSVSTLTIQRTQQEDSAVYLCASRPTGIETNEKLFFGSGTQLSVL.

Concerning this clone itself: With only one base between it and a far larger clone, this is likely a read error. V and J are TRBV7-8 and TRBJ2-5; D is ambiguous. CDR3 length: 14 residues. V lost 7 bases to trimming and J lost 9 bases, with 21 bases between them. Germline values: CDR1 SGHVS, CDR2 FQNEAQ. CDR3 in amino acids: CASNPPSESRAQYF. DNA for the CDR3: TGTGCCAGCAACCCTCCAAGCGAGTCACGGGCCCAGTACTTC. The whole variable domain, filled in from reference TRBV7-8 and TRBJ2-5, reads GAGVSQSPRYKVAKRGQDVALRCDPISGHVSLFWYQQALGQGPEFLTYFQNEAQLDKSGLPSDRFFAERPEGSVSTLKIQRTQQEDSAVYLCASNPPSESRAQYFGPGTRLLVL.

Points on this clone: A far larger clone is only one base removed, so a read error is likely. The V gene is TRBV6-5, the J gene TRBJ2-5; possibly TRBD2 for D (6 bases). The CDR3 is 15 residues long. The germline V gene encodes CDR1 MNHEY and CDR2 SVGAGI. The V end was cut by 0 bases, the J end by 8 bases, with 16 bases between. This chain's CDR3 is CASSYSLDRGDTQYF. CDR3 coding DNA: TGTGCCAGCAGTTACTCTTTAGACCGCGGGGATACCCAGTACTTC.

With regard to this clone: A far bigger clonotype differs at one base, so this is likely a read error. Other nucleotide sequences in the sample specify the same CDR3. The chain recombines TRBV4-2 with TRBJ2-7; D is undetermined. V was pared by 6 bases and J by 0 bases, with 15 bases between. Per the germline V gene, CDR1 is LGHNA and CDR2 is YNFKEQ. The CDR3 runs to 15 residues. The CDR3 loop is CASSQQPSASYEQYF. CDR3 in DNA: TGTGCCAGCAGTCAACAGCCTAGTGCCTCCTACGAGCAGTACTTC.

The gene calls are TRBV5-4 and TRBJ1-1; D call uncertain. CDR3 length: 13 residues. Germline CDR1 and CDR2: SGHNT and YYREEE (reference sequence). V was trimmed by 0 bases and J by 10 bases, leaving 13 bases between them. For the CDR3, the DNA is TGTGCCAGCAGCTTGGAGTCAGGACGGATAGCTTTCTTT. It is translated as CASSLESGRIAFF.

The gene calls are TRBV6-5 and TRBJ1-3, with D tentatively TRBD1 (5 bases). Germline CDR1 MNHEY, CDR2 SVGAGI. Trimming stripped 6 bases from V and 1 base from J, with 10 bases between. This CDR3 spans 14 amino acids. The chain's CDR3 is CASSGGASGNTIYF. As DNA, the CDR3 is TGTGCCAGCAGCGGCGGGGCGTCTGGAAACACCATATATTTT.

This clone appeared a single time. The chain combines TRBV30 with TRBJ2-1; tentatively, D is TRBD2 (6 bases). V gave up 3 bases and J gave up 8 bases, with 14 bases separating them. CDR1 GTSNPN and CDR2 SVGIG come from the germline V gene (reference sequence). The CDR3 contains 13 residues. The CDR3 here is CAWRRQGGHEQFF. CDR3 nucleotides: TGTGCCTGGAGGAGGCAGGGAGGCCATGAGCAGTTCTTC.

This clone was detected only once. In the same sample, other DNA sequences code for this CDR3. The V and J genes are TRBV27 and TRBJ2-5; D not resolved. The CDR3 is made up of 12 amino acids. The V end was cut by 0 bases, the J end by 4 bases, with 3 bases between. Germline CDR1 and CDR2: MNHEY and SMNVEV (reference sequence). The CDR3 protein is CASSLSGETQYF. CDR3 DNA sequence: TGTGCCAGCAGTTTATCGGGAGAGACCCAGTACTTC.

V usage is TRBV28 and J usage is TRBJ2-2, with 9 positions matching TRBD1. CDR1 is MDHEN and CDR2 is SYDVKM in the germline V gene. The CDR3 contains 15 residues. J lost 5 bases, V lost 7 bases, and 8 bases had no gene match. The CDR3 here is CASNPTGTGTGELFF. The CDR3 DNA follows: TGTGCCAGCAACCCGACCGGGACAGGGACCGGGGAGCTGTTTTTT.

About this clone: A clone one base away is much larger, so this may be a read error. The CDR3 is CASSRLAVEMETQYF. CDR3 coding DNA: TGTGCCAGCAGTCGACTAGCGGTAGAGATGGAGACCCAGTACTTC. V gene TRBV6-4 combines with J gene TRBJ2-5; 9 nucleotides align to TRBD2. V shed 5 bases, J shed 5 bases, and the junction held 9 bases outside the gene matches. Germline V gene sequence: CDR1 MRHNA, CDR2 SNTAGT. The CDR3 length is 15 residues.

V usage is TRBV19 and J usage is TRBJ2-2; D may be TRBD2 (6 bases). Trimming removed 3 bases from V and 5 bases from J, with 13 bases in between. The CDR3 covers 15 residues. Germline V CDR1 and CDR2: LNHDA, SQIVND (reference sequence). CDR3 sequence reads: CASSISGTVTGELFF. CDR3 in DNA: TGTGCCAGTAGTATTAGCGGTACGGTTACCGGGGAGCTGTTTTTT.

Note on this clone: A far larger clone is off by one base, so a read error is likely. The chain has TRBV25-1 and TRBJ2-1; no clear D. Germline loops: CDR1 MGHDK, CDR2 SYGVNS. V gave up 5 bases and J gave up 5 bases, with 19 bases separating them. CDR3 length: 16 amino acids. Written as DNA, the CDR3 is TGTGCCAGCAGTCCGCTACATGGGGTTGGCGACAATGAGCAGTTCTTC. Translating gives CASSPLHGVGDNEQFF.

The chain uses TRBV7-9 and TRBJ1-1; 7 bases map to TRBD1. There are 15 residues in the CDR3. CDR1 is SEHNR, CDR2 FQNEAQ, per germline (reference sequence). V gave up 5 bases and J gave up 4 bases; unmatched junction bases: 10. The CDR3 DNA sequence: TGTGCCAGCAGCCCGCAGACAGGGTCATCCACTGAAGCTTTCTTT. This translates into CASSPQTGSSTEAFF. Looking up the rest from reference TRBV7-9 and TRBJ1-1 gives the full variable domain: DTGVSQNPRHKITKRGQNVTFRCDPISEHNRLYWYRQTLGQGPEFLTYFQNEAQLEKSRLLSDRFSAERPKGSFSTLEIQRTEQGDSAMYLCASSPQTGSSTEAFFGQGTRLTVV.

A note on this clone: This likely came from a read error, as a far larger clone is one base away. This chain uses TRBV27 with TRBJ1-1, with a possible D match to TRBD1 (6 bases). Germline loops: CDR1 MNHEY, CDR2 SMNVEV (reference sequence). Trimming cost V 6 bases and J 2 bases, with 13 bases left between them. The CDR3 is 14 amino acids. The CDR3 DNA reads TGTGCCAGCAGGCTGGGACAATTTAACACTGAAGCTTTCTTT. Translating gives CASRLGQFNTEAFF.

V gene TRBV4-2 combines with J gene TRBJ2-7; no reliable D call. Per the germline V gene, CDR1 is LGHNA and CDR2 is YNFKEQ. Trimming stripped 6 bases from V and 4 bases from J, with 16 bases between. CDR3 length equals 14 residues. CDR3 DNA sequence: TGTGCCAGCAGGACAAGGTTACTGAAATACGAGCAGTACTTC. It encodes CASRTRLLKYEQYF.

Concerning this clone itself: Given a much more abundant clone one base away, this may be a read error. Other DNA sequences of this sample code for an identical CDR3. The gene calls are TRBV4-1 and TRBJ2-1; D possibly corresponds to TRBD2 (6 bases). Germline assignment: CDR1 MGHRA and CDR2 YSYEKL. The CDR3 has 13 residues. The CDR3 bases are TGCGCCAGCAGCCAAGCGGAAGCGGGTAAGCAGCTCTTC. Translated, it gives CASSQAEAGKQLF.

Concerning this clone itself: This is likely an artifact of a read error, given a far larger clone one base away. V gene TRBV28 combines with J gene TRBJ1-5, with D tentatively TRBD1 (5 bases). Germline V gives CDR1 MDHEN, CDR2 SYDVKM. This CDR3 has 14 residues. Trimming left V 6 bases short and J 3 bases short, with 12 bases between. CDR3 sequence reads: CASRRTRNNQPQHF. CDR3 in DNA: TGTGCCAGCAGACGGACAAGGAACAATCAGCCCCAGCATTTT.

The genes are TRBV2 and TRBJ2-2; no clear D. The CDR3 contains 13 residues. Germline assignment: CDR1 SNHLY and CDR2 FYNNEI. Trimming took 2 bases from V and 5 from J, leaving 6 bases between them. CDR3 in amino acids: CASSEMRTGELFF. Written as DNA, the CDR3 is TGTGCCAGCAGTGAAATGAGGACCGGGGAGCTGTTTTTT.

This clone has only a few counts. A far larger clone is one nucleotide away, so this likely arose from a read error. V gene TRBV10-3 combines with J gene TRBJ2-7; D is ambiguous. The CDR3 has 13 amino acids. Trimming removed 5 bases at V and 6 bases at J, with 14 bases between. Germline CDR1 ENHRY, CDR2 SYGVKD. CDR3 nucleotide sequence: TGTGCCATCAGTTATGAGCAGGACGGCGAGCAGTACTTC. Translating it yields CAISYEQDGEQYF.